This TCR beta chain was found in a study of T cells in Graves' hyperthyroidism and ophthalmopathy. To note about this clonotype: What it binds is unknown.

Graves' hyperthyroidism without ophthalmopathy progression within 18 months was termed stable. Investigators excluded patients with uncontrolled infection, other autoimmune disease, pregnancy or lactation. Used for diagnoses were clinical symptoms, serum thyroxine and TRAb, thyroid ultrasound and orbital computed tomography. Germline CDR1 MNHEY, CDR2 SVGEGT. V gave up 7 bases and J gave up 2 bases, with 24 bases separating them. CDR3 length equals 18 residues. Study results and caveats: Ophthalmopathy could be told apart from stable hyperthyroidism with a 13 V-J model.

Template material for amplifying TCR beta CDR3 regions consisted of RNA transcripts. HTBI primers were used for first-round RT-PCR of the TCR CDR3. MiXCR was run by TCRdb on the multiplex PCR reads, yielding one entry per CDR3 protein. The sample contains around 700,000 distinct CDR3 sequences, about a third of which appear only once. Material for sequencing was blood. The chain links TRBV6-2 or TRBV6-3 to TRBJ1-5; D might be TRBD1 (6 bases). This TCR came from a woman aged 40 to 49 with Graves' hyperthyroidism. Here the CDR3 reads CASISGVAIFLGNQPQHF. DNA for the CDR3: TGTGCCAGCATATCAGGGGTCGCCATCTTCCTGGGCAATCAGCCCCAGCATTTT.